This TCR beta chain was captured in a study of regulatory T cells in long-lasting Graves disease. Time point of the sample: newly diagnosed GD, antithyroid drugs for less than 3 months. Following extraction of RNA from PBMCs, that RNA was used to make the TCR library. The CDR3 spans 15 residues. V gave up 1 base and J gave up 4 bases, with 12 bases separating them. Germline values: CDR1 SGHRS, CDR2 YFSETQ. The authors built TCR beta libraries using iRepertoire HTBI primers and Arm-PCR of CDR3 regions. TCRdb re-analysed the multiplex PCR reads in MiXCR, keeping a single row per CDR3 protein. The table has around 420,000 distinct CDR3 sequences, 15% seen once; the top ten hold roughly 7.7%. These data were also reused for a study on T cells in Graves' hyperthyroidism and ophthalmopathy.

Sequencing used peripheral blood mononuclear cells (PBMCs), obtained at new diagnosis, from a patient treated with antithyroid drugs. The sequence was obtained from a woman between 40 and 50 years old with Graves disease. V is TRBV5-1 and J is TRBJ2-1, with unresolved D. CDR3 amino acids: CASSLTPLRYNEQFF. As DNA, the CDR3 is TGCGCCAGCAGCTTGACACCTTTACGGTACAATGAGCAGTTCTTC.